The entry below gives a single T cell receptor (beta chain) sequence along with its context. Its matching antigen is unknown. The sample comes from a study of T cell responses to AZD1222 COVID-19 vaccine. The study, taken as a whole, reports: Among spike-specific TCRs, nearly half reportedly target unmutated variant regions.

CDR1 MRHNA and CDR2 SNTAGT come from the germline V gene. This CDR3 comprises 16 residues. V lost 6 bases and J lost 3, with 20 bases in between. Samples with a second dose at about 4 or about 12 weeks were pooled together. Assay used: immunoSEQ multiplex PCR; TCRdb lists only in-frame clones, some missing. The sample lists 140,000 to 150,000 clones; more than 85% were seen once. Sequences were derived from peripheral blood, sampled 28 days after the second AZD1222 dose. V is TRBV6-4 and J is TRBJ1-2, with D perhaps TRBD1 (6 bases). The origin of this receptor is an adult who received the AZD1222 COVID-19 vaccine. This CDR3 is CASSPVQGGSYYGYTF. CDR3 sequence (DNA): TGTGCCAGCAGCCCTGTACAGGGAGGGAGTTACTATGGCTACACCTTC.